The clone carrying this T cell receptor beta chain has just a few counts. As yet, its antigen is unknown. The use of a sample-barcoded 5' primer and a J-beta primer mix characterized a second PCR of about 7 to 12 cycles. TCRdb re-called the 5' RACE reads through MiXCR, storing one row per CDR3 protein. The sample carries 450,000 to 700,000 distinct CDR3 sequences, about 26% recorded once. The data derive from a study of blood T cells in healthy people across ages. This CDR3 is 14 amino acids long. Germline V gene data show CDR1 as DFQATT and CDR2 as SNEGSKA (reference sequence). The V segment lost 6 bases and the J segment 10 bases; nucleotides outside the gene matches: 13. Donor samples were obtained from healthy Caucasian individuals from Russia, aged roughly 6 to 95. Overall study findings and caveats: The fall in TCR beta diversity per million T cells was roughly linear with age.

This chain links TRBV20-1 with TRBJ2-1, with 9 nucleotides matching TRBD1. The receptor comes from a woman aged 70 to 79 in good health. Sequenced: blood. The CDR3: CSAVHGTGSGEQFF. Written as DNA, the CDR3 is TGCAGTGCCGTGCACGGGACAGGGTCAGGGGAGCAGTTCTTC.